These T cell receptor beta chains were read from a single sample in a study of cytomegalovirus exposure and HLA in healthy donors. The assay was immunoSEQ multiplex PCR, and TCRdb's table has in-frame clones only and misses some. Of around 30,000 clones in the sample, 80% to 90% were seen once. The sample comprised PBMCs. The source of these receptors is a boy between 10 and 17 years old in good health and CMV-seronegative. Both conserved end residues are part of each CDR3. D genes are given only for firm matches. Clone size, where shown, is once, few, many, or a class for clones that have expanded.

abundance	j_gene	len	v_gene	d_gene	CDR3aa	CDR3nt
.	TRBJ1-3	14	TRBV14	.	CASSKLTGGNTIYF	TGTGCCAGCAGCAAACTGACAGGTGGAAACACCATATATTTT
.	TRBJ1-2	11	TRBV29-1	.	CSVTTRYGYTF	TGCAGCGTGACTACGAGATATGGCTACACCTTC
.	TRBJ2-5	14	TRBV15	TRBD2	CATARLAGEETQYF	TGTGCCACCGCTAGACTAGCGGGGGAGGAGACCCAGTACTTC
.	TRBJ2-6	18	TRBV10-2	TRBD1	CASSESGQLISGANVLTF	TGCGCCAGCAGTGAATCGGGACAGCTAATCTCTGGGGCCAACGTCCTGACTTTC
.	TRBJ2-7	14	TRBV6-5	.	CASRVSQGFYEQYF	TGTGCCAGCCGGGTAAGCCAGGGCTTCTACGAGCAGTACTTC
.	TRBJ1-2	15	TRBV2	TRBD1	CASSDAGQANYGYTF	TGTGCCAGCAGTGACGCGGGACAGGCGAACTATGGCTACACCTTC
.	TRBJ2-4	16	TRBV15	.	CATSRDIQVGKNIQYF	TGTGCCACCAGCAGAGATATACAGGTCGGCAAAAACATTCAGTACTTC
.	TRBJ1-1	16	TRBV7-2	TRBD1	CASSLARQGRATEAFF	TGTGCCAGCAGCTTAGCCCGACAGGGAAGGGCCACTGAAGCTTTCTTT
.	TRBJ2-2	15	TRBV9	.	CASSGRGRNTGELFF	TGTGCCAGCAGCGGCCGAGGCAGGAACACCGGGGAGCTGTTTTTT
few	TRBJ1-1	13	TRBV6-5	.	CASTRVFGTEAFF	TGTGCCAGCACCAGGGTATTTGGCACTGAAGCTTTCTTT
.	TRBJ2-7	14	TRBV27	TRBD2	CASSISGTNYEQYF	TGTGCCAGCAGTATATCCGGGACTAACTACGAGCAGTACTTC
.	TRBJ2-7	15	TRBV7-3	TRBD2	CASSLNPSGGYEQYF	TGTGCCAGCAGCTTAAACCCTAGCGGGGGATACGAGCAGTACTTC
few	TRBJ2-7	15	TRBV6-1	TRBD1	CASSEGFRGRYEQYF	TGTGCCAGCAGTGAGGGGTTCAGGGGGCGGTACGAGCAGTACTTC
.	TRBJ1-2	16	TRBV4-3	TRBD1	CASSQAGTGNNYGYTF	TGCGCCAGCAGCCAAGCCGGGACAGGGAATAACTATGGCTACACCTTC
.	TRBJ1-2	16	TRBV27	TRBD1	CASTAIYGTGGYGYTF	TGTGCCAGCACTGCCATTTACGGGACAGGGGGGTATGGCTACACCTTC
.	TRBJ2-7	17	TRBV28	TRBD1	CASSEGSWGQTSYEQYF	TGTGCCAGCAGTGAGGGGTCGTGGGGACAGACCTCCTACGAGCAGTACTTC
.	TRBJ2-7	15	TRBV10-3	TRBD1	CAISRDRPSSYEQYF	TGTGCCATCAGTCGGGACAGGCCGAGCTCCTACGAGCAGTACTTC
.	TRBJ2-7	14	TRBV6-5	.	CASSYARGVYEQYF	TGTGCCAGCAGTTACGCACGGGGTGTATACGAGCAGTACTTC